The subject of this entry is one TCR beta chain. The clone's antigen remains unknown. The record has no base qualities; no much larger clone is one base away. The cysteine opens and the phenylalanine closes a CDR3 of 13 amino acids. Solely the CDR3 DNA is kept, with 39 bases framed from the first base. Trimming leaves V shorter by 10 bases and J shorter by 6 bases, with the junction holding 10 bases beyond the gene matches. CDR1 LNHDA and CDR2 SQIVND are derived from the germline V gene (reference sequence). The data are from a study of tumor-infiltrating lymphocytes in localized non-small cell lung cancer (dated by TCRdb to about 2021). For the study in its entirety: Patients whose samples were collected after neoadjuvant chemotherapy, as well as both smokers and never-smokers and several histologies, were included in the cohort. Each patient contributed resected tumor tissue and uninvolved lung tissue from the same patient, described as non-adjacent to the tumor. TCR sequencing was one of several integrated assays, alongside flow cytometry, multiplex immunofluorescence, RNA-seq, exome sequencing and proteomics, applied to the same patients. The overall ICON cohort comprised 150 or so surgical patients with localized non-small cell lung cancer whose tumors were resected. For roughly 56 patients, immunoSEQ T-cell fraction was compared between paired tumor and uninvolved lung.

The T-cell fraction in tumor and uninvolved lung tissue was obtained from TCR sequencing using the immunoSEQ assay. The study's processing was this. For survival analysis, patients were divided into high (upper tertile) and low (lower two tertiles) T-cell fraction groups, which were compared by log-rank test. Paired tumor versus uninvolved lung differences in T-cell fraction were tested with a signed-rank test. Not all clones reach the TCRdb copy of this immuneACCESS table, which keeps in-frame sequences only. Checked studies attribute under half of the gap to unresolved V genes and leave the rest unexplained. The DNA was the basis for D and trimming; V, J and clone size are from that table. The sample data list 8,500 to 9,500 clones, and approximately 75% of these were observed just once. 4.5% to 7% of the sample lies in the top ten. ICON enrollment began in 2016, and the last patient was enrolled in late 2018. Fresh tumor and matched uninvolved tissue for in-depth immune analyses, including TCR sequencing, were collected from a subcohort of approximately 81 patients. No cell sorting was done, and TCR sequencing was instead run on DNA isolated from bulk tissue.

Study-level results and caveats: Because assay coverage varied across patients depending on available tissue quantity, TCR sequencing was performed for only a subset of the cohort. Because different assays used different pieces of the same tissue, intratumor heterogeneity could not be separated from technical variation. No difference in TCR-derived T-cell fraction was observed between the flow cytometry-defined immunotypes IM1 (good prognosis) and IM2 (poor prognosis). Consistent with immunofluorescence CD3 counts, TCRbeta sequencing supported greater T cell infiltration in tumors than in uninvolved lung tissue.

The clonotype was recovered from a human donor with non-small cell lung cancer. Recombination joined TRBV19 with TRBJ1-1; TRBD1 matches 8 bases in the middle. Sample: uninvolved lung tissue not adjacent to the tumor. DNA sequence: TGTGCCACTTATTGGACAGGGTCTTCTGAAGCTTTCTTT. This codes for CATYWTGSSEAFF.